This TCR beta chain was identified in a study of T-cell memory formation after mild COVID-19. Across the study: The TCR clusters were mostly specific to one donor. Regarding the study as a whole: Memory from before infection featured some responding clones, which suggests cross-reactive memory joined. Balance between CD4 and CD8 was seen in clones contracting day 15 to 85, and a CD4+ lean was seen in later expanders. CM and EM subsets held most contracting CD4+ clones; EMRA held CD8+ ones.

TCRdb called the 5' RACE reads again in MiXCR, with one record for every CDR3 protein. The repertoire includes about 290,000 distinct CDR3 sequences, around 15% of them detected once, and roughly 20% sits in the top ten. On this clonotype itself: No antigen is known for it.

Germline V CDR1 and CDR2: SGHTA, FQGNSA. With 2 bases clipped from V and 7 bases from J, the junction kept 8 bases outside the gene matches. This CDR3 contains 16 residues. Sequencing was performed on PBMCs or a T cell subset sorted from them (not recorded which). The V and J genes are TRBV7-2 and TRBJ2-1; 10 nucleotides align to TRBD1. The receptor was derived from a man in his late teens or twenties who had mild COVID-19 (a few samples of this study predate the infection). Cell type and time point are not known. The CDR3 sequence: CASSLKGTGVLNEQFF. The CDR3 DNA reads TGTGCCAGCAGCTTAAAGGGGACAGGGGTGCTTAATGAGCAGTTCTTC. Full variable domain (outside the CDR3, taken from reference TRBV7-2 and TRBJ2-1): GAGVSQSPSNKVTEKGKDVELRCDPISGHTALYWYRQSLGQGLEFLIYFQGNSAPDKSGLPSDRFSAERTGGSVSTLTIQRTQQEDSAVYLCASSLKGTGVLNEQFFGPGTRLTVL.